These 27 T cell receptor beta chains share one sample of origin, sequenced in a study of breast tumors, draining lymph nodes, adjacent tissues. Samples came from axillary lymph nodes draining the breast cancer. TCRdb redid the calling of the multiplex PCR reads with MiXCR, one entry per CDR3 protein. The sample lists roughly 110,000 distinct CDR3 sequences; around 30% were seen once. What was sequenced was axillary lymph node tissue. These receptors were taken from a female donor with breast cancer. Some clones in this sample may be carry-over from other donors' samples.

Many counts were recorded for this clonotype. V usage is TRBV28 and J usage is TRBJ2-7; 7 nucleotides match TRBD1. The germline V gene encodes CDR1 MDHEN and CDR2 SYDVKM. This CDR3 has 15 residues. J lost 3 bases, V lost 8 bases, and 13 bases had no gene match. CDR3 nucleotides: TGTGCCAGCCATCACGCGCCCGGGACAGACTACGAGCAGTACTTC. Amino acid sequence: CASHHAPGTDYEQYF.

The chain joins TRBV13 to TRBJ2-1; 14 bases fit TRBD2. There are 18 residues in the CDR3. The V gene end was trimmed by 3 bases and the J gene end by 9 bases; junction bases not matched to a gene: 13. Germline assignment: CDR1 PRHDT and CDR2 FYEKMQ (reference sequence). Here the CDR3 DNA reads TGTGCCAGCAGCTTGGGGACTAGCGGGAGTGGAACGTCACGTGAGCAGTTCTTC. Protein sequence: CASSLGTSGSGTSREQFF.

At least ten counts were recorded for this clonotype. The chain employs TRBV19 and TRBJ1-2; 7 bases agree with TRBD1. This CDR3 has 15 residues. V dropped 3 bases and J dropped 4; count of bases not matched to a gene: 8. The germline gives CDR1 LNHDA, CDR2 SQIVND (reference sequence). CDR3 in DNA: TGTGCCAGTAGTATCGACAGGGAAATTATCTATGGCTACACCTTC. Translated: CASSIDREIIYGYTF. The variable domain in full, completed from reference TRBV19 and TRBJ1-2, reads DGGITQSPKYLFRKEGQNVTLSCEQNLNHDAMYWYRQDPGQGLRLIYYSQIVNDFQKGDIAEGYSVSREKKESFPLTVTSAQKNPTAFYLCASSIDREIIYGYTFGSGTRLTVV.

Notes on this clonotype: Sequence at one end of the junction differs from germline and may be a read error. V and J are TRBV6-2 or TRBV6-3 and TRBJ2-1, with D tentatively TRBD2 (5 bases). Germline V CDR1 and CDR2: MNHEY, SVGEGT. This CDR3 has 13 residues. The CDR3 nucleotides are TGTGCCAGCAGTCACTCGAACGTCTCCCCCGGGGTCTTC. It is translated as CASSHSNVSPGVF.

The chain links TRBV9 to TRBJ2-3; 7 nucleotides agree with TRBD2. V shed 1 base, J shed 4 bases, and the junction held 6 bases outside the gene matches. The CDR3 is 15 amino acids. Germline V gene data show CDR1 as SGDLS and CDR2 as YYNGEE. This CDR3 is CASSVSMGGADTQYF. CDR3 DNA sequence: TGTGCCAGCAGCGTATCAATGGGGGGGGCAGATACGCAGTATTTT.

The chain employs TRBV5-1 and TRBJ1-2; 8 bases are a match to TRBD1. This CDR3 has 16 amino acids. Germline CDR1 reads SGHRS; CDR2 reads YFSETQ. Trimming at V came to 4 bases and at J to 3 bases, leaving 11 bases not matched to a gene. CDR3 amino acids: CASSLPGQAWHYGYTF. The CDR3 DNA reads TGCGCCAGCAGCCTCCCGGGACAGGCTTGGCACTATGGCTACACCTTC.

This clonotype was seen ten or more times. As DNA, the CDR3 is TGCAGCGTTACGGCGGCTGGAAACACCATATATTTT. Encoded protein: CSVTAAGNTIYF. The chain carries TRBV29-1 and TRBJ1-3; D gene ambiguous. V lost 5 bases to trimming and J lost 2 bases, with 7 bases between them. This CDR3 spans 12 amino acids. The germline V gene has CDR1 SQVTM and CDR2 ANQGSEA.

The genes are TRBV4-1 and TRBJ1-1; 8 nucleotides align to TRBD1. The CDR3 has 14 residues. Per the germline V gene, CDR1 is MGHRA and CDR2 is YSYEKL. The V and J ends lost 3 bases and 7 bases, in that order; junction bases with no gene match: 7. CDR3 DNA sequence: TGCGCCAGCAGCCATCCGGGACAGGCTGGTGAAGCTTTCTTT. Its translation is CASSHPGQAGEAFF.

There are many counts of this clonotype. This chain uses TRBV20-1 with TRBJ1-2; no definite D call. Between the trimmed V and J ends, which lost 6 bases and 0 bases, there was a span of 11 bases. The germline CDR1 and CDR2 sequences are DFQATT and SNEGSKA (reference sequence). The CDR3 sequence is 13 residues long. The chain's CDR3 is CSALNTANYGYTF. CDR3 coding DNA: TGCAGTGCGCTAAACACAGCTAACTATGGCTACACCTTC.

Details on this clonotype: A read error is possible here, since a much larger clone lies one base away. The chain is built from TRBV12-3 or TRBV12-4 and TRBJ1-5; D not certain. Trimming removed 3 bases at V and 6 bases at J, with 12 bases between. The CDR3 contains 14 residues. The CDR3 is CASSFSGFGQPQHF. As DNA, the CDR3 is TGTGCCAGCAGTTTCTCGGGGTTCGGTCAGCCCCAGCATTTT.

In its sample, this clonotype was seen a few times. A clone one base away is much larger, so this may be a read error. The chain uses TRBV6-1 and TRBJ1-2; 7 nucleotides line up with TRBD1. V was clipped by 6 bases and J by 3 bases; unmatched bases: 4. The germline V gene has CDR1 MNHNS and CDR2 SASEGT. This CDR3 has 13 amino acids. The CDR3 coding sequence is TGTGCCAGCAGACACAGGGGCTACTATGGCTACACCTTC. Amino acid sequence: CASRHRGYYGYTF.

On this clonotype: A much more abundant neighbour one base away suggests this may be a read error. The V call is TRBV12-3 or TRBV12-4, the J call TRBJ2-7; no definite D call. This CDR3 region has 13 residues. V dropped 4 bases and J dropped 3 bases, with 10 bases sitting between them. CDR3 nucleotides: TGTGCCAGCAGTTCCGTGGTGGGCTACGAGCAGTACTTC. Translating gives CASSSVVGYEQYF.

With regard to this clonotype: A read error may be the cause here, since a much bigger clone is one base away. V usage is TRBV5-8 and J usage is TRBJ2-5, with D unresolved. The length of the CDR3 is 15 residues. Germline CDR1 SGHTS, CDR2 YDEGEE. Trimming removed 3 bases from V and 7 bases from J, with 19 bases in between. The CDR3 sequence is CASSSPAADWGTQYF. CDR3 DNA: TGTGCCAGCAGCTCGCCGGCAGCCGACTGGGGGACCCAGTACTTC.

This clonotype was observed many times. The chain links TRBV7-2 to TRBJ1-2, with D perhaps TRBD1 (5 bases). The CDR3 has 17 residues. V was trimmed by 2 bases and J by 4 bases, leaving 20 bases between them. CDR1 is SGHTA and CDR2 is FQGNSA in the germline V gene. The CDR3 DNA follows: TGTGCCAGCAGCTTACGGGACGACACCCCGCGTAGCTATGGCTACACCTTC. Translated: CASSLRDDTPRSYGYTF. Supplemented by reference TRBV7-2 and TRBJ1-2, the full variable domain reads GAGVSQSPSNKVTEKGKDVELRCDPISGHTALYWYRQSLGQGLEFLIYFQGNSAPDKSGLPSDRFSAERTGGSVSTLTIQRTQQEDSAVYLCASSLRDDTPRSYGYTFGSGTRLTVV.

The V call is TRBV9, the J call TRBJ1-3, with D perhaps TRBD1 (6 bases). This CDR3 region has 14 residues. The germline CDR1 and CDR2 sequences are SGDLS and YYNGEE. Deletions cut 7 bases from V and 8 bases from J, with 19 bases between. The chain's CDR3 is CASGPGGGMDTIYF. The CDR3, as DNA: TGTGCCAGCGGCCCGGGGGGGGGCATGGACACCATATATTTT.

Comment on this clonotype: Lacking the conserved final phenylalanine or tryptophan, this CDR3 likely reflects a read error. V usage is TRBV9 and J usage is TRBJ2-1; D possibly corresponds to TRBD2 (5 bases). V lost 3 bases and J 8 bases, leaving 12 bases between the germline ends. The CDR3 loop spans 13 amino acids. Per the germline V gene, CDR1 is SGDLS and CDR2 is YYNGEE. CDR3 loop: CASSAGVRDEQFS. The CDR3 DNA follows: TGTGCCAGCAGCGCAGGCGTGAGGGATGAGCAGTTCTCC.

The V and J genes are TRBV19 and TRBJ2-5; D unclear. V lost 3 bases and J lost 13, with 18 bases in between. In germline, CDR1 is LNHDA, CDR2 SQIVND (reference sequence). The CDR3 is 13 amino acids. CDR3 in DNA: TGTGCCAGTAGTATCCCCGGTCGTGATCTATGGTACTTC. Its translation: CASSIPGRDLWYF.

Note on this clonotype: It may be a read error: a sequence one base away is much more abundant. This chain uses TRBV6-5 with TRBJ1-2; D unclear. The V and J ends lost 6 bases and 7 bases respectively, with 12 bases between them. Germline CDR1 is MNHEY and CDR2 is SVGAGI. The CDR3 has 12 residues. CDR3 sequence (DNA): TGTGCCAGCAGACTATCCGGGGTTGGCTACACCTTC. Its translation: CASRLSGVGYTF.

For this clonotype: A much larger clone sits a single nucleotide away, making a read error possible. DNA of the CDR3: TGTGCCAGCAGCTTAATGGGGACAGTCAACTATGGCTACCCCTTC. This codes for CASSLMGTVNYGYPF. The chain recombines TRBV7-2 with TRBJ1-2, with TRBD1 matching 7 bases. CDR3 length: 15 residues. Germline V gene sequence: CDR1 SGHTA, CDR2 FQGNSA.

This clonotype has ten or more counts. The DNA of the CDR3 is TGTGCCAGCAGTGCCCAACTAGCGGGAGGGGAGCTGTTTTTT. Protein sequence: CASSAQLAGGELFF. The genes are TRBV2 and TRBJ2-2; 10 nucleotides line up with TRBD2. The trim removed 4 bases at V and 8 bases at J, leaving 4 bases unmatched. The germline V gene has CDR1 SNHLY and CDR2 FYNNEI. The CDR3 is 14 residues long.

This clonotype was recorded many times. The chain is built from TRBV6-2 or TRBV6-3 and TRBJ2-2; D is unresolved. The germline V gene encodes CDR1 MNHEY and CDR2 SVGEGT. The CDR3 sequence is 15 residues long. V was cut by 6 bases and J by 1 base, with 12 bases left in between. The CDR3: CASSGRVKNTGELFF. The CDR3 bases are TGTGCCAGCAGCGGCCGGGTGAAGAACACCGGGGAGCTGTTTTTT.

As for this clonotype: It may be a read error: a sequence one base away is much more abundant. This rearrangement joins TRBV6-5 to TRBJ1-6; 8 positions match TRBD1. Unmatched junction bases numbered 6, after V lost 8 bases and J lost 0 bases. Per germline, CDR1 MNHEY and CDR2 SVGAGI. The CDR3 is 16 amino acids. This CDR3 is CASARTGSSYNSPLHF. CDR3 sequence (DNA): TGTGCCAGCGCTCGGACAGGGAGCTCCTATAATTCACCCCTCCACTTT.

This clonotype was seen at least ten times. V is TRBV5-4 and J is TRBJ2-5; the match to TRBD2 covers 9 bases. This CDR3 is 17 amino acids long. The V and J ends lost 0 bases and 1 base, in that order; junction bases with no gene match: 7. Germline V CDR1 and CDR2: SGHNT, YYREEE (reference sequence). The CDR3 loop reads CASSLEGLAGFQETQYF. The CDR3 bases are TGTGCCAGCAGCTTGGAAGGGCTAGCGGGGTTCCAAGAGACCCAGTACTTC.

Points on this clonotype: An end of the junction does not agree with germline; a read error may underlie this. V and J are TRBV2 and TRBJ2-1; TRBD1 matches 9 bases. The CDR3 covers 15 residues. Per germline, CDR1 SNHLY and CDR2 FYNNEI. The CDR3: CASSLDRGTYSEQFF. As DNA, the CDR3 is TGTGCCAGCAGCCTGGACAGGGGAACTTACAGTGAGCAGTTCTTC. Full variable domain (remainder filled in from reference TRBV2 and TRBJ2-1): EPEVTQTPSHQVTQMGQEVILRCVPISNHLYFYWYRQILGQKVEFLVSFYNNEISEKSEIFDDQFSVERPDGSNFTLKIRSTKLEDSAMYFCASSLDRGTYSEQFFGPGTRLTVL.

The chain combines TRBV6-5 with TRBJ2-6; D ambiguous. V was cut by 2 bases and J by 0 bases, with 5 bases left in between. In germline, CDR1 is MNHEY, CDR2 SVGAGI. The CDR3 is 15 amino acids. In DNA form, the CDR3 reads TGTGCCAGCAGTTACGCAGCCTCTGGGGCCAACGTCCTGACTTTC. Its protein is CASSYAASGANVLTF.

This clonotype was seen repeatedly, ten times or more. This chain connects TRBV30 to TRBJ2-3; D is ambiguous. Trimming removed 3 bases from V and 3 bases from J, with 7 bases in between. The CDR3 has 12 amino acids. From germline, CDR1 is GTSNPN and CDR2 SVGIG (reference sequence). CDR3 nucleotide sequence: TGTGCCTGGAGCCCGACTACAGATACGCAGTATTTT. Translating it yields CAWSPTTDTQYF.

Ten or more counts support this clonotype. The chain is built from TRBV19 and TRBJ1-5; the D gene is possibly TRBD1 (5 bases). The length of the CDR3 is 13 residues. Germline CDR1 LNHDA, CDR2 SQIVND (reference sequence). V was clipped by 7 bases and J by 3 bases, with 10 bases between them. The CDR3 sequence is CASKARDNQPQHF. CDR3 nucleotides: TGTGCCAGTAAGGCCAGGGACAATCAGCCCCAGCATTTT.